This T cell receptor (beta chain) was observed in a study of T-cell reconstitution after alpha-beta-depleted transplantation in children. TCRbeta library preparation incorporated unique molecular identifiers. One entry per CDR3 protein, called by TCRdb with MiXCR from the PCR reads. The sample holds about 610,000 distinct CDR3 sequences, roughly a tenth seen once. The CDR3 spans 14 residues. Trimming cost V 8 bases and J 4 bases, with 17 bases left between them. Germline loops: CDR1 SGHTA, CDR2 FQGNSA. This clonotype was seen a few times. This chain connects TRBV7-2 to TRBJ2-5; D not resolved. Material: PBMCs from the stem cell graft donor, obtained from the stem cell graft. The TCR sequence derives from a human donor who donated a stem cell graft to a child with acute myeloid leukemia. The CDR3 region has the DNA TGTGCCAGCGGATTAGATCCGGGCCCAGAGACCCAGTACTTC. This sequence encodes CASGLDPGPETQYF.